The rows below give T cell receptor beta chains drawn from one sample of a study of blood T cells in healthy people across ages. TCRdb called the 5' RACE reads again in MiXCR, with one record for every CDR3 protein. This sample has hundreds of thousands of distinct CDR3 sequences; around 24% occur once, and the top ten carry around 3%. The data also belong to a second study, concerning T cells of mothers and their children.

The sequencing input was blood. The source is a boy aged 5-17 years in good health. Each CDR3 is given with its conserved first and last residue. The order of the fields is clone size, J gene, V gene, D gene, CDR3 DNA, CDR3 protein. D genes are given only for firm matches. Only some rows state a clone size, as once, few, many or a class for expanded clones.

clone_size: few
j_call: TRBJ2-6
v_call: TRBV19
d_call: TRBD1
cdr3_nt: TGTGCCAGTAGTAGAACACAGGGGCGAAGGTTTGGGGCCAACGTCCTGACTTTC
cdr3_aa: CASSRTQGRRFGANVLTF

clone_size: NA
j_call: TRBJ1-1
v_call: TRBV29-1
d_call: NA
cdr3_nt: TGCAGCGCCCTGACACTGAACACTGAAGCTTTCTTT
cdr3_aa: CSALTLNTEAFF

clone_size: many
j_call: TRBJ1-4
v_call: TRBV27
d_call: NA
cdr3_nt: TGTGCCAGCAGTTTAATAGGGGCGCGTGAAAAACTGTTTTTT
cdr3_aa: CASSLIGAREKLFF

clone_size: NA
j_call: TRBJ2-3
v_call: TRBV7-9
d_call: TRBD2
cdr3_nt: TGTGCCAGCAGCGCGACGGGACTAATCGGAACAGATACGCAGTATTTT
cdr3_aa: CASSATGLIGTDTQYF

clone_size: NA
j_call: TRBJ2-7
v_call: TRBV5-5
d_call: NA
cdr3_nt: TGTGCCAGCAGCTTGATGGGAAGCTTCTACGAGCAGTACTTC
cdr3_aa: CASSLMGSFYEQYF

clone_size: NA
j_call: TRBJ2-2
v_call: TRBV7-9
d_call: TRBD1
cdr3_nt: TGTGCCAGCAGCTCGGACAGGGTGACCGGGGAGCTGTTTTTT
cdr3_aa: CASSSDRVTGELFF

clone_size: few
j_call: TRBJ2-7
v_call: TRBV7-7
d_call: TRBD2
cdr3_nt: TGTGCTAGCAGCTTAGCGGGGACTAGCGGGGCCCTCCCATCCTACGAGCAGTACTTC
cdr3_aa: CASSLAGTSGALPSYEQYF

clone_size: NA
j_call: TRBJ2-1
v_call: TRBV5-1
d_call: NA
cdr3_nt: TGCGCCAGCAGCTTGGGGCTTTCCATGGGTTCTTACAATGAGCAGTTCTTC
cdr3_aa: CASSLGLSMGSYNEQFF

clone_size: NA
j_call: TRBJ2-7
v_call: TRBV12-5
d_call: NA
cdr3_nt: TGTGCTAGTGCCCCGGGGGAAATCTACGAGCAGTACTTC
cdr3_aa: CASAPGEIYEQYF

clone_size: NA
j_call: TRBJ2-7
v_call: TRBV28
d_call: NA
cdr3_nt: TGTGCCAGCAGTTTTGCTTTACCCTACGAGCAGTACTTC
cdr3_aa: CASSFALPYEQYF

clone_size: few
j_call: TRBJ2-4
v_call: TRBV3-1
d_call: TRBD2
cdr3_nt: TGTGCCAGCAGCCAAGAGGGAGCGGGAGAACGTGAAAACATTCAGTACTTC
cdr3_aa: CASSQEGAGERENIQYF

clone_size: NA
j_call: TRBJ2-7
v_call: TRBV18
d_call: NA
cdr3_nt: TGTGCCAGCTCAACTGATCCGGGACACGAGCAGTACTTC
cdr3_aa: CASSTDPGHEQYF

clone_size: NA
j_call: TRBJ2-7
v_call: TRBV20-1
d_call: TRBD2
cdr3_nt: TGCAGTGCTAGTACCGTGGAATTAGCGGGGAGGTACGAGCAGTACTTC
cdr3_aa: CSASTVELAGRYEQYF

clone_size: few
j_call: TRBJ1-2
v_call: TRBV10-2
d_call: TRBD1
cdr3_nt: TGCGCCAGCACTGGGACAGAAGACTATGGCTACACCTTC
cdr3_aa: CASTGTEDYGYTF

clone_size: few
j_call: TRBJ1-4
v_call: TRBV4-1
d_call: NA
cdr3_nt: TGCGCCAGCAGCCTGAACCAGGGGAAGGTGTTTTTT
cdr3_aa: CASSLNQGKVFF

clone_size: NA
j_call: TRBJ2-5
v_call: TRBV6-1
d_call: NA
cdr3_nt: TGTGCCAGCAGTGCCGACAGTCCACCCAGGGAGACCCAGTACTTC
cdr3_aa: CASSADSPPRETQYF

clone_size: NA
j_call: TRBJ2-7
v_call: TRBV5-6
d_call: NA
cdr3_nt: TGTGCCAGCAGAAAGGCGGTAGGCGAGCAGTACTTC
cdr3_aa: CASRKAVGEQYF

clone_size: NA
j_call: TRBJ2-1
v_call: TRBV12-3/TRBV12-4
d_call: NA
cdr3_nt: TGTGCCAGCAGTTTAGTCCAGGGCGGGATAAATGAGCAGTTCTTC
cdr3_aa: CASSLVQGGINEQFF

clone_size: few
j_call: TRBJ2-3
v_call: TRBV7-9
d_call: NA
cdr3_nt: TGTGCCAGCGCGACAATACCTCAACAGGCCTCTAGCACAGATACGCAGTATTTT
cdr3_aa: CASATIPQQASSTDTQYF

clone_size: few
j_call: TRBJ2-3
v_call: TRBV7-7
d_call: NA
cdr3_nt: TGTGCCAGTAGCTCCCGACGTACAGATACGCAGTATTTT
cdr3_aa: CASSSRRTDTQYF

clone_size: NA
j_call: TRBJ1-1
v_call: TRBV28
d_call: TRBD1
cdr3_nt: TGTGCCAGCGGCCGGTGGGACAGGGACACTGAAGCTTTCTTT
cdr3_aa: CASGRWDRDTEAFF

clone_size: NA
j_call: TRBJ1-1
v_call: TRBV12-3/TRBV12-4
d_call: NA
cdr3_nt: TGTGCCAGCAGTTTAGGGCAGGGGATAGATAAGGACACTGAAGCTTTCTTT
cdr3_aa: CASSLGQGIDKDTEAFF

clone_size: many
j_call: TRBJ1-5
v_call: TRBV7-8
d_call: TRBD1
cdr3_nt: TGTGCCAGCAGCGCACTACAGGGGCCCAGTCAGCCCCAGCATTTT
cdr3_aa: CASSALQGPSQPQHF

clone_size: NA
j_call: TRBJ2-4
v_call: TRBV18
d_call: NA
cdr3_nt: TGTGCCAGCTCACCAAGGGGCAAAATAGCCAAAAACATTCAGTACTTC
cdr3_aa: CASSPRGKIAKNIQYF

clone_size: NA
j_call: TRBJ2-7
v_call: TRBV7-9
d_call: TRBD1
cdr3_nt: TGTGCCAGCAGCATCGGGGTGACAGGGGGCGGCTACGAGCAGTACTTC
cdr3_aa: CASSIGVTGGGYEQYF

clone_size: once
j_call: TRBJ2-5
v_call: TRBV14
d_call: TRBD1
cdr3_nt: TGTGCCAGCAGCCAAGTCTTAGGTCTAGGGGGCGAAGAGACCCAGTACTTC
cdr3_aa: CASSQVLGLGGEETQYF

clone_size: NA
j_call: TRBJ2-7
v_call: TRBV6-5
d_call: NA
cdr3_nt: TGTGCCAGCAGTTACTCGTTCAGGGCTCACGAGCAGTACTTC
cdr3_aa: CASSYSFRAHEQYF

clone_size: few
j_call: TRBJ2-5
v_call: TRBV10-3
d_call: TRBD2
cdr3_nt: TGTGCCATCAGCGGCGGGACTAGCAGACGTGGGGAGACCCAGTACTTC
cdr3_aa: CAISGGTSRRGETQYF

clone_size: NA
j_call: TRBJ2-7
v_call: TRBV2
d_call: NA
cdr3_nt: TGTGCCAGCAGTGAAGGTTTTTTCGGGCCCGGGGGCTTTTCCGGAGAGCAGTACTTC
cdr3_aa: CASSEGFFGPGGFSGEQYF

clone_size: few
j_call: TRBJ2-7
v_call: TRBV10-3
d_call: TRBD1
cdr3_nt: TGTGCCATCAGTGTCGGACAGGGGGCGAGTCCCTACGAGCAGTACTTC
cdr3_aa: CAISVGQGASPYEQYF

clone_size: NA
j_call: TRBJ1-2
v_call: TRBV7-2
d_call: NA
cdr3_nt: TGTGCCAGCAGCCCCCCCGGGGGCGGCTATGGCTACACCTTC
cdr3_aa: CASSPPGGGYGYTF

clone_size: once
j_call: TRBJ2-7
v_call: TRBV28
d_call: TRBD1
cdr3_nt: TGTGCCAGCACGAGGGGGCCGGACTTCGAGCAGTACTTC
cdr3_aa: CASTRGPDFEQYF

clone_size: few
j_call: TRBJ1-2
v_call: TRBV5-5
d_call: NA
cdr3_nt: TGTGCCAGCAGCTTGGTCCCAGGGGCATATGGCTACACCTTC
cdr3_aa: CASSLVPGAYGYTF

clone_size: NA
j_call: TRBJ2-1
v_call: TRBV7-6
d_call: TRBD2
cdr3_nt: TGTGCCAGCAGCCCCATCCCGGGGACTAGAGGCTTCGAGCAGTTCTTC
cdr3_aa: CASSPIPGTRGFEQFF

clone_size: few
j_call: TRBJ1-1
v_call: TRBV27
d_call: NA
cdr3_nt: TGTGCCAGCACACTAGTACGGGGAGCCACTGAAGCTTTCTTT
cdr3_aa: CASTLVRGATEAFF

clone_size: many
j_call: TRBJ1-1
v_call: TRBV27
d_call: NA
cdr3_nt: TGTGCCAGCACTCCACGGCTGAACACTGAAGCTTTCTTT
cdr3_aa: CASTPRLNTEAFF

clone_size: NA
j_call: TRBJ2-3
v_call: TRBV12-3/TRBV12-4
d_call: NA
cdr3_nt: TGTGCCAGCACCATCAACGGGGTCAGCACAGATACGCAGTATTTT
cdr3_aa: CASTINGVSTDTQYF

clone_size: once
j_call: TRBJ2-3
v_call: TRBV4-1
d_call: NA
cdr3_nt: TGCGCCAGCAGCCAAGGGGGTTCCCTGGCGCAGTATTTT
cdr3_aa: CASSQGGSLAQYF

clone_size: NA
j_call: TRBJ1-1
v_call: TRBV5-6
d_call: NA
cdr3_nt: TGTGCCAGCAGAGACCTGGGGGGTATGGACACTGAAGCTTTCTTT
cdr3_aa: CASRDLGGMDTEAFF

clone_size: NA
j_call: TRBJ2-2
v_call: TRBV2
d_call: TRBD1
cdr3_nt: TGTGCCAGCATGCAGACAGGGGGTCGGGTCGGGGAGCTGTTTTTT
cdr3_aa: CASMQTGGRVGELFF

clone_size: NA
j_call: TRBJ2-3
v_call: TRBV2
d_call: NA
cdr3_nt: TGTGCCAGCTCGCGAAGGGTAGGGTCTAGCACAGATACGCAGTGTTTT
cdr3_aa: CASSRRVGSSTDTQCF

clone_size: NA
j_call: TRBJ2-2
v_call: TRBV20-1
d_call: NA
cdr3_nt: TGCAGTGCTAGAGGACTAGTTGGCGGGGAGCTGTTTTTT
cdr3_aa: CSARGLVGGELFF

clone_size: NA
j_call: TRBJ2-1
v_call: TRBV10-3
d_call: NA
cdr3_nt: TGTGCCATCAGTGAGTACCAACACCAGGGCAATGAGCAGTTCTTC
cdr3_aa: CAISEYQHQGNEQFF

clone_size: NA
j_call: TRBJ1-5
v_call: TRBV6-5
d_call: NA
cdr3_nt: TGTGCCAGCAGTTACTCAAGGGATAGCAATCAGCCCCAGCATTTT
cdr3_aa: CASSYSRDSNQPQHF